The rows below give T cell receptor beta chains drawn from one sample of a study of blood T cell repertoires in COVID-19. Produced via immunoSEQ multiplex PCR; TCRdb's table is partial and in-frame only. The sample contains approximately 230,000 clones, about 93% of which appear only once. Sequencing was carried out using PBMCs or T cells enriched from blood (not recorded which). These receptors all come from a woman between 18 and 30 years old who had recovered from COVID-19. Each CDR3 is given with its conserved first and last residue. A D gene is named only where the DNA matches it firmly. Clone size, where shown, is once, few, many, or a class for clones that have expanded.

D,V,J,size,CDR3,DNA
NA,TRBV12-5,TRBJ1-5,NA,CASGLSGSGQPQHF,TGTGCTAGTGGTTTATCGGGCAGCGGCCAGCCCCAGCATTTT
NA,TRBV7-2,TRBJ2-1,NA,CASSLTGLLGGEQFF,TGTGCCAGCAGCCTAACAGGGCTATTAGGTGGTGAGCAGTTCTTC
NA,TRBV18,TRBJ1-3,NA,CASSGGSGNTIYF,TGTGCCAGCTCGGGGGGCTCTGGAAACACCATATATTTT
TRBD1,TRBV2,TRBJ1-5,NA,CASSPRGKSNQPQHF,TGTGCCAGCAGCCCCAGGGGGAAGAGCAATCAGCCCCAGCATTTT
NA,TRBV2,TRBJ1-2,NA,CASSFTVYGYTF,TGTGCCAGCAGTTTCACAGTCTATGGCTACACCTTC
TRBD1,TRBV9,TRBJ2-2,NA,CASRGTGGLNTGELFF,TGTGCCAGCAGAGGGACAGGGGGCCTCAACACCGGGGAGCTGTTTTTT
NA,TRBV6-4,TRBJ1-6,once,CASSGDRNSPLHF,TGTGCCAGCAGTGGTGACAGGAATTCACCCCTCCACTTT
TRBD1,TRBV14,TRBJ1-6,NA,CASSQDSGGGSPLHF,TGTGCCAGCAGCCAAGACTCAGGGGGTGGATCACCCCTCCACTTT
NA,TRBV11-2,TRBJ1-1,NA,CASSLGPNTEAFF,TGTGCCAGCAGCTTGGGCCCTAACACTGAAGCTTTCTTT
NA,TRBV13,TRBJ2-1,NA,CASSLISENEQFF,TGTGCCAGCAGCTTAATATCAGAAAATGAGCAGTTCTTC
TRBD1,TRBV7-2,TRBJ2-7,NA,CASSAGTGIFYEQYF,TGTGCCAGCAGCGCCGGGACAGGGATATTCTACGAGCAGTACTTC
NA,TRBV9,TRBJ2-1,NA,CASSLDNEQFF,TGTGCCAGCAGCCTCGACAATGAGCAGTTCTTC
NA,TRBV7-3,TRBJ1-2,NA,CASSLSDTGYGYTF,TGTGCCAGCAGCTTATCCGACACTGGCTATGGCTACACCTTC
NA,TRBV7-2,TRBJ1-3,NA,CASSFRQGSGNTIYF,TGTGCCAGCAGCTTCCGTCAGGGCTCTGGAAACACCATATATTTT
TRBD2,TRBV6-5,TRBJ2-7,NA,CASSSQRLAGEYEQYF,TGTGCCAGCAGTTCCCAAAGACTAGCGGGGGAGTACGAGCAGTACTTC
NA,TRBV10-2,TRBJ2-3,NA,CASSGGADTQYF,TGCGCCAGCAGTGGCGGCGCAGATACGCAGTATTTT
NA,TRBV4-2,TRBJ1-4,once,CASSSHREGSAKLFF,TGTGCCAGCAGCTCCCACAGGGAAGGGTCTGCAAAACTGTTTTTT
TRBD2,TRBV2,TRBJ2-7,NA,CASSEGLAATYEQYF,TGTGCCAGCAGTGAGGGACTAGCGGCAACCTACGAGCAGTACTTC
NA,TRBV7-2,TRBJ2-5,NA,CASSLGGGTQYF,TGTGCCAGCAGCCTGGGGGGTGGGACCCAGTACTTC
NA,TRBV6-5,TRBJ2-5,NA,CASRDYRERETQYF,TGTGCCAGCAGAGACTACAGGGAAAGAGAGACCCAGTACTTC
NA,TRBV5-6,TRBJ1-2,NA,CASSLEGVGYGYTF,TGTGCCAGCAGCTTAGAGGGAGTAGGCTATGGCTACACCTTC
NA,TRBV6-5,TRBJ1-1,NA,CASRYRSDSMNTEAFF,TGTGCCAGCAGGTACAGATCGGACAGCATGAACACTGAAGCTTTCTTT
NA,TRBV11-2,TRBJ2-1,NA,CASSFSSGNGQFF,TGTGCCAGCAGCTTCTCCTCCGGGAATGGGCAGTTCTTC
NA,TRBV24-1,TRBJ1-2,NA,CATSDLNGVSNYGYTF,TGTGCCACCAGTGATCTGAACGGGGTATCTAACTATGGCTACACCTTC
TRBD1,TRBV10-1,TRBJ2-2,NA,CASRGTGGFGELFF,TGCGCCAGCAGGGGAACAGGGGGCTTCGGGGAGCTGTTTTTT
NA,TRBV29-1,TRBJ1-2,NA,CSVVYRAYGYTF,TGCAGCGTTGTCTACAGGGCGTATGGCTACACCTTC
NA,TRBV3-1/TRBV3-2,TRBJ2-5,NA,CASKRRETQYF,TGTGCCAGCAAGCGTAGGGAGACCCAGTACTTC
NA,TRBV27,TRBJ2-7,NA,CASTIAAGNPTYEQYF,TGTGCCAGCACGATCGCAGCGGGCAATCCTACCTACGAGCAGTACTTC
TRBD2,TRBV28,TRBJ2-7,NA,CASSSISGTYEQYF,TGTGCCAGCAGTTCCATTAGCGGGACCTACGAGCAGTACTTC
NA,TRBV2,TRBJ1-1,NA,CATYRVQMNTEAFF,TGTGCCACTTATCGTGTACAGATGAACACTGAAGCTTTCTTT
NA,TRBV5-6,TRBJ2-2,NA,CASSLMGAIGTGELFF,TGTGCCAGCAGCTTGATGGGGGCGATAGGGACCGGGGAGCTGTTTTTT
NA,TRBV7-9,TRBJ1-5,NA,CASSSRGKQPQHF,TGTGCCAGCAGCTCGCGGGGGAAACAGCCCCAGCATTTT
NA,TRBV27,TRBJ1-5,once,CASSSPRTGNQPQHF,TGTGCCAGCAGTTCTCCTCGGACAGGCAATCAGCCCCAGCATTTT
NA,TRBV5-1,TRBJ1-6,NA,CASSARGGYNSPLHF,TGCGCCAGCAGCGCAAGGGGCGGTTATAATTCACCCCTCCACTTT
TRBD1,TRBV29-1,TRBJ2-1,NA,CSLGGGTGRINEQFF,TGCAGCCTTGGGGGCGGGACAGGGAGGATCAATGAGCAGTTCTTC
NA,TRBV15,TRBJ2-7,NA,CATSRGTVIFYEQYF,TGTGCCACCAGCAGAGGGACAGTCATCTTCTACGAGCAGTACTTC